The 3 T cell receptor beta chains presented below share a single source sample, sequenced in a study of control samples from healthy donors and cancer patients. The data were produced by immunoSEQ multiplex PCR, yet TCRdb's version contains in-frame clones alone and is incomplete. The sample has just over 50,000 clones; about nine tenths are singletons. What was sequenced was PBMCs. The receptor set was obtained from a man aged 50 or older with head and neck cancer.

This sequence joins TRBV2 and TRBJ1-5; D perhaps matches TRBD1 (5 bases). The CDR3 contains 12 residues. Looked up from germline, CDR1 is SNHLY and CDR2 is FYNNEI. Trimming took off 7 bases at V and 6 bases at J, with 10 bases between the two ends. This chain's CDR3 is CASIQGTQPQHF. The CDR3 DNA follows: TGTGCCAGCATTCAGGGAACTCAGCCCCAGCATTTT.

This clone has only one observation. This chain joins TRBV28 and TRBJ2-1; TRBD2 matches 9 bases. The CDR3 is 15 residues long. The germline CDR1 and CDR2 sequences are MDHEN and SYDVKM. V was clipped by 4 bases and J by 8 bases; unmatched bases: 9. The CDR3 nucleotides read TGTGCCAGCAGTTCCCCTGCGGGGGGGCCCTATGAGCAGTTCTTC. Its translation: CASSSPAGGPYEQFF.

In this sample, this clone turned up once. The chain uses TRBV9 and TRBJ2-7; the match to TRBD1 covers 8 bases. Germline V CDR1 and CDR2: SGDLS, YYNGEE. With V trimmed by 4 bases and J by 3 bases, 3 bases remained unmatched. CDR3 size: 13 residues. This chain's CDR3 is CASSRGQGYEQYF. The CDR3 DNA sequence: TGTGCCAGCAGCCGTGGACAGGGCTACGAGCAGTACTTC.